Below are 26 T cell receptor beta chains sequenced from a single sample in a study of T cells in localized non-small cell lung cancer (dated by TCRdb to about 2020). The method behind the library was the immunoSEQ multiplex PCR assay. The clones in this table, taken by TCRdb from immuneACCESS, are in-frame only. Not every clone is retained; where verified, under half of the shortfall comes from an unresolved V gene, and the cause of the rest is unknown. Within this sample are 40,000 or so clones, with around 85% of them counted one time only. The ten largest clones represent approximately 6% of the sample. Sequences were derived from peripheral blood, sampled before any cancer treatment. These receptors were taken from a man between 40 and 70 years old with stage I lung adenocarcinoma.

The chain links TRBV9 to TRBJ2-7; perhaps D is TRBD1 or TRBD2 (5 bases each). V was clipped by 4 bases and J by 0 bases, with 14 bases between them. This CDR3 is 15 amino acids long. Germline-derived CDR1 and CDR2 are SGDLS and YYNGEE. The CDR3 bases are TGTGCCAGCAGCCTCGAGGGGCTACCCTCCTACGAGCAGTACTTC. This sequence encodes CASSLEGLPSYEQYF.

The CDR3 DNA follows: TGTGCCAGCAGTAAGACAGGTTTCACCGGGGAGCTGTTTTTT. It yields the protein CASSKTGFTGELFF. The chain joins TRBV2 to TRBJ2-2; D might be TRBD1 (6 bases). The germline V gene encodes CDR1 SNHLY and CDR2 FYNNEI. Trimming cost V 5 bases and J 4 bases, with 11 bases left between them. The CDR3 has 14 residues.

The chain is built from TRBV27 and TRBJ1-5; D unresolved. Germline CDR1 and CDR2: MNHEY and SMNVEV (reference sequence). The ends were cut back, 5 bases at V and 6 bases at J, with 14 bases in the middle. This CDR3 region has 14 residues. The CDR3 region is CASSPRLRAQPQHF. CDR3 nucleotides: TGTGCCAGCAGTCCCCGACTTAGGGCTCAGCCCCAGCATTTT.

This clone appeared a single time. The chain carries TRBV20-1 and TRBJ1-1; possible D gene TRBD1, 6 bases. The CDR3 loop spans 11 amino acids. Germline-derived CDR1 and CDR2 are DFQATT and SNEGSKA (reference sequence). Trimming removed 4 bases at V and 7 bases at J, with 10 bases between. The CDR3 reads CSAKQGIEAFF. CDR3 DNA sequence: TGCAGTGCTAAACAGGGAATTGAAGCTTTCTTT.

A single count supports this clone. This chain joins TRBV10-3 and TRBJ2-2; perhaps TRBD2 as D (6 bases). The germline V gene has CDR1 ENHRY and CDR2 SYGVKD. The length of the CDR3 is 15 residues. The V end lost 6 bases, the J end lost 2 bases, and 13 bases lay between the germline ends. CDR3 DNA: TGTGCCATCAGGGCGACTAGTGGAAACACCGGGGAGCTGTTTTTT. It specifies CAIRATSGNTGELFF.

V gene TRBV28 combines with J gene TRBJ2-5; D could derive from TRBD1 or TRBD2 (5 bases each). Per germline, CDR1 MDHEN and CDR2 SYDVKM. V lost 6 bases, J lost 5 bases, and 16 bases lay in between. The CDR3 is 14 residues long. The CDR3 region is CASRGGGAFETQYF. Written as DNA, the CDR3 is TGTGCCAGCAGAGGAGGTGGGGCTTTTGAGACCCAGTACTTC.

The rearrangement joins TRBV14 to TRBJ2-1; D might be TRBD2 (6 bases). CDR1 is SGHDN and CDR2 is FVKESK in the germline V gene. The CDR3 has 18 residues. With 4 bases removed from V and 9 bases from J, the gap between germline ends came to 28 bases. The CDR3 DNA follows: TGTGCCAGCAGCCCCATGGAGTCCTGGGGGAGGATACCCGTTGAGCAGTTCTTC. Residues: CASSPMESWGRIPVEQFF.

The rearrangement uses TRBV11-2 and TRBJ2-1, with 9 positions matching TRBD2. Germline CDR1 SGHAT, CDR2 FQNNGV. The junction had 4 bases not matched to a gene; V was cut back by 1 base and J by 0 bases. This CDR3 comprises 17 residues. The CDR3 DNA reads TGTGCCAGCAGCTTAGGTAGCGGGAGCTACTCCTACAATGAGCAGTTCTTC. Encoded protein: CASSLGSGSYSYNEQFF.

This chain connects TRBV7-2 to TRBJ2-2; D not certain. The germline V gene has CDR1 SGHTA and CDR2 FQGNSA. Trimming pared 5 bases from V and 0 bases from J, leaving 7 bases between. This CDR3 spans 14 amino acids. CDR3 sequence: CASSPVANTGELFF. The DNA of the CDR3 is TGTGCCAGCAGCCCCGTGGCGAACACCGGGGAGCTGTTTTTT.

In its sample, this clone was seen a few times. V and J are TRBV30 and TRBJ2-3, with 8 positions matching TRBD2. Trimming at V came to 2 bases and at J to 2 bases, leaving 3 bases not matched to a gene. Germline V CDR1 and CDR2: GTSNPN, SVGIG (reference sequence). The CDR3 contains 14 residues. CDR3 region: CAWSLAGNTDTQYF. DNA for the CDR3: TGTGCCTGGAGTTTAGCGGGGAACACAGATACGCAGTATTTT.

The CDR3 DNA reads TGTGCCACCAGCAGAGCCCGGGGTTCCTACAATGAGCAGTTCTTC. Its protein product is CATSRARGSYNEQFF. This chain uses TRBV15 with TRBJ2-1, with a possible D match to TRBD2 (5 bases). V was shortened by 1 base and J by 1 base, with 8 bases between the two germline ends. The germline gives CDR1 LNHNV, CDR2 YYDKDF (reference sequence). The CDR3 runs 15 residues. The entire variable domain, with the rest obtained from reference TRBV15 and TRBJ2-1, is as follows: DAMVIQNPRYQVTQFGKPVTLSCSQTLNHNVMYWYQQKSSQAPKLLFHYYDKDFNNEADTPDNFQSRRPNTSFCFLDIRSPGLGDTAMYLCATSRARGSYNEQFFGPGTRLTVL.

This clone was counted only a few times. This rearrangement joins TRBV18 to TRBJ1-5, with 9 bases matching TRBD1. V shed 6 bases and J 6 bases; nucleotides not matched to a gene: 9. There are 15 residues in the CDR3. Germline CDR1 KGHSH, CDR2 LQKENI. The CDR3 protein is CASSTGTGLGQPQHF. The CDR3 bases are TGTGCCAGCTCGACCGGGACAGGGTTAGGTCAGCCCCAGCATTTT.

V and J are TRBV25-1 and TRBJ2-1; 7 bases line up with TRBD1. The CDR3 loop spans 16 amino acids. Germline assignment: CDR1 MGHDK and CDR2 SYGVNS. The junction had 6 bases not matched to a gene; V was cut back by 0 bases and J by 4 bases. The CDR3 nucleotides are TGTGCCAGCAGTGAATATGTGGACAGGTCGTACAATGAGCAGTTCTTC. This codes for CASSEYVDRSYNEQFF.

The CDR3 sequence is CASSITGTGGYEQYF. In nucleotides, the CDR3 is TGTGCCAGTAGTATAACCGGGACAGGAGGCTACGAGCAGTACTTC. V and J are TRBV19 and TRBJ2-7; 8 bases align to TRBD1. The trim removed 2 bases at V and 3 bases at J, leaving 6 bases unmatched. The CDR3 totals 15 residues. Germline V lookup: CDR1 LNHDA, CDR2 SQIVND (reference sequence).

V and J are TRBV6-5 and TRBJ2-2; the D gene is possibly TRBD2 (7 bases). V lost 7 bases and J 0 bases, leaving 12 bases between the germline ends. From germline, CDR1 is MNHEY and CDR2 SVGAGI. The CDR3 consists of 15 residues. Here the CDR3 DNA reads TGTGCCAGCACCTCGGGGGGCGCGAACACCGGGGAGCTGTTTTTT. It is translated as CASTSGGANTGELFF.

The V gene is TRBV5-5, the J gene TRBJ1-5, with D uncertain. This CDR3 comprises 14 residues. Between the trimmed V and J ends, which lost 3 bases and 1 base, there was a span of 8 bases. Germline loops: CDR1 SGHKS, CDR2 YYEKEE (reference sequence). CDR3 coding DNA: TGTGCCAGCAGCTCTTTGGGAAGCAATCAGCCCCAGCATTTT. This translates into CASSSLGSNQPQHF.

The chain recombines TRBV6-5 with TRBJ2-7, with 7 nucleotides matching TRBD1. Per the germline V gene, CDR1 is MNHEY and CDR2 is SVGAGI. V gave up 5 bases and J gave up 2 bases; unmatched junction bases: 6. The CDR3 has 14 amino acids. CDR3 residues: CASSTGDSAYEQYF. CDR3 nucleotide sequence: TGTGCCAGCAGTACCGGGGACAGCGCCTACGAGCAGTACTTC.

This clone appeared once. V usage is TRBV29-1 and J usage is TRBJ2-5; 15 nucleotides match TRBD2. Germline V gene sequence: CDR1 SQVTM, CDR2 ANQGSEA. The CDR3 is 14 amino acids. V was pared by 7 bases and J by 5 bases, with 5 bases of the junction left unmatched. The CDR3 reads CSASGTSGRETQYF. CDR3 sequence (DNA): TGCAGCGCCTCCGGGACTAGCGGGAGGGAGACCCAGTACTTC.

Comments on this clone: The junction shows a germline mismatch at one end, possibly a read error. This chain links TRBV7-8 with TRBJ2-5; 11 nucleotides agree with TRBD1. The germline CDR1 and CDR2 sequences are SGHVS and FQNEAQ. This CDR3 is 16 amino acids long. CDR3 in amino acids: CASRLGQGANQETQYF. The CDR3 region has the DNA TGTGCCAGCAGATTAGGACAGGGGGCAAACCAAGAGACCCAGTACTTC.

The chain links TRBV30 to TRBJ1-2; D gene uncertain. CDR1 GTSNPN and CDR2 SVGIG come from the germline V gene (reference sequence). The germline V and J ends were trimmed by 0 bases and 0 bases, with 5 bases remaining between them. The CDR3 loop spans 13 amino acids. The CDR3 protein is CAWSVRPNYGYTF. CDR3 coding DNA: TGTGCCTGGAGTGTAAGGCCTAACTATGGCTACACCTTC.

The chain recombines TRBV7-2 with TRBJ1-5, with D possibly matching TRBD1 (6 bases). In germline, CDR1 is SGHTA, CDR2 FQGNSA. CDR3 size: 14 residues. Trimming cost V 3 bases and J 7 bases, with 13 bases left between them. CDR3 sequence (DNA): TGTGCCAGCAGCTTGATGACAGGAAACCAGCCCCAGCATTTT. It is translated as CASSLMTGNQPQHF.

The chain has TRBV30 and TRBJ1-5; D remains ambiguous. The germline V and J ends were trimmed by 7 bases and 3 bases, with 10 bases remaining between them. The CDR3 is 12 residues long. Germline V gives CDR1 GTSNPN, CDR2 SVGIG (reference sequence). The CDR3 region is CAFRTLNQPQHF. CDR3 DNA: TGTGCCTTCCGGACCCTCAATCAGCCCCAGCATTTT.

This clone has just a few counts. The chain combines TRBV14 with TRBJ1-1; 9 nucleotides align to TRBD1. The V gene end was trimmed by 1 base and the J gene end by 10 bases; junction bases not matched to a gene: 13. This CDR3 has 16 residues. CDR1 and CDR2 (germline): SGHDN, FVKESK. The CDR3 sequence is CASSQGPGQGGRGAFF. The CDR3 DNA follows: TGTGCCAGCAGCCAAGGTCCGGGACAGGGAGGAAGAGGAGCTTTCTTT.

The CDR3: CASSSSRAGENYEQYF. In DNA, the CDR3 is TGTGCCAGCAGTTCCTCGAGAGCGGGAGAGAACTACGAGCAGTACTTC. The chain links TRBV28 to TRBJ2-7; 8 bases fit TRBD2. The V gene's germline CDR1 is MDHEN and CDR2 SYDVKM. This CDR3 region has 16 residues. The V segment lost 4 bases and the J segment 3 bases; nucleotides outside the gene matches: 11. The variable domain in full, with the rest retrieved from reference TRBV28 and TRBJ2-7, is DVKVTQSSRYLVKRTGEKVFLECVQDMDHENMFWYRQDPGLGLRLIYFSYDVKMKEKGDIPEGYSVSREKKERFSLILESASTNQTSMYLCASSSSRAGENYEQYFGPGTRLTVT.

This clone was seen a handful of times. V usage is TRBV18 and J usage is TRBJ2-7; 7 bases agree with TRBD1. V gave up 3 bases and J gave up 2 bases; unmatched junction bases: 7. CDR1 is KGHSH and CDR2 is LQKENI in the germline V gene. The CDR3 extends over 15 amino acids. The CDR3 protein is CASSPDRVGAYEQYF. The CDR3 DNA reads as TGTGCCAGCTCACCCGACAGGGTCGGGGCCTACGAGCAGTACTTC.

J is TRBJ2-3 and V is TRBV18; 8 bases fit TRBD2. The CDR3 sequence is 15 residues long. J gave up 1 base and V 4 bases, and 4 bases lay outside the gene matches. CDR1 is KGHSH, CDR2 LQKENI, per germline. The CDR3 spells CASSQAGAGTDTQYF. CDR3 DNA sequence: TGTGCCAGCTCACAAGCGGGAGCAGGCACAGATACGCAGTATTTT.